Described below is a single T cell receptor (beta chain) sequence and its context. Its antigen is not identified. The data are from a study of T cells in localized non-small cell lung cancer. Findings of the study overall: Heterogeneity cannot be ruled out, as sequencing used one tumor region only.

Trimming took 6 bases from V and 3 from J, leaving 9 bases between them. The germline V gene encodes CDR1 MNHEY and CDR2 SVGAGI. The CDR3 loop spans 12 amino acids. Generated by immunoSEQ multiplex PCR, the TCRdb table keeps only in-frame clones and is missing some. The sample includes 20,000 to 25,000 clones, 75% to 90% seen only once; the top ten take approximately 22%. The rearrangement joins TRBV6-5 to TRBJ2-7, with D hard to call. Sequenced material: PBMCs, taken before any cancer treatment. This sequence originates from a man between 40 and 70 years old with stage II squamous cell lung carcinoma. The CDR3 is CASREGDYEQYF. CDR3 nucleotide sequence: TGTGCCAGCAGGGAAGGAGACTACGAGCAGTACTTC.